Given below is one T cell receptor beta chain in context. The antigen it binds to is not known. It has no much larger one-base neighbor in the sample; base qualities were not kept. The data stem from a study of PD-1 blockade in classical Hodgkin lymphoma (dated by TCRdb to the early 2020s). About the study as a whole: Nivolumab dosing was 3 mg/kg intravenously every 2 weeks, continuing until either disease progression or unacceptable toxicity. To define a peripheral blood immune signature of response to PD-1 blockade in classical Hodgkin lymphoma, the study combined TCR beta sequencing with CyTOF.

The time point label here, explained by the study, means: cycle 4 day 1 (C4D1), after five to seven weeks of nivolumab. All trial patients had relapsed after autologous stem cell transplantation, with cohorts A, B and C differing in prior brentuximab vedotin exposure. The trial cohort included some 53 patients with relapsed/refractory classical Hodgkin lymphoma, and each patient had a best overall response of complete response, partial response or progressive disease. In the multi-cohort phase II CheckMate 205 trial, trial patients received single-agent nivolumab. Best overall response was determined by an independent review committee according to the 2007 International Working Group response criteria. Trial PBMCs were collected just before the start of nivolumab (C1D1) and during therapy at cycle 2 day 1 and cycle 4 day 1. Peripheral blood was collected in 8 mL Vacutainer Cell Preparation Tubes, from which PBMCs were isolated by centrifugation and then cryopreserved.

The Qiagen DNeasy kit was used to extract genomic DNA both from unsorted PBMCs and from the negatively selected CD4+ and CD8+ fractions. TCR beta CDR3 regions were amplified by immunoSEQ multiplex PCR using primers annealing to V and J segments. A synthetic immune receptor repertoire was used to minimize amplification bias, and remaining bias was computationally removed after sequencing. As for the original processing: Custom Python scripts were used to quantify repertoire diversity as the Shannon entropy index. Unsorted, CD4+ and CD8+ repertoires were analyzed separately, except for combined analyses in which CD4+ and CD8+ sequences were merged in silico. A clone counted as expanded when the clone's frequency after treatment rose at least 2-fold relative to C1D1, and clones undetected at baseline were given a pseudocount of 0.5. Clones with 0 or 1 copy at C1D1 were defined as singleton clones, while clones with 2 or more copies were defined as non-singleton clones. Clones expanded in unsorted samples were labelled as CD4+, CD8+ or unknown by matching protein sequences in sorted samples from the same patient. Wilcoxon tests were applied to paired samples to test diversity changes from C1D1 to C4D1. The clones in this table, taken by TCRdb from immuneACCESS, are in-frame only. Not every clone is retained; where verified, under half of the shortfall comes from an unresolved V gene, and the cause of the rest is unknown. Clone size and V and J calls were adopted from that table, with D and trimming inferred from the DNA. For this sample there are tens of thousands of clones; 83% appear just once. Of the sample, more than 15% is held by the ten largest clones.

From a lookup of the germline V gene, CDR1 and CDR2 are SGHVS and FQNEAQ. Including cysteine and phenylalanine, the CDR3 has 14 amino acids. The retained sequence is limited to the CDR3, 42 bases, with the frame set at the first base. V is pared back by 2 bases and J by 7 bases, with 12 bases lying between the germline termini. Results and caveats for the whole study, not just this receptor: Baseline TCR diversity was reported to be lower in newly diagnosed patients than in healthy donors and to be lower still in relapsed/refractory patients. The study covered only a single clinical trial cohort, and the causes of the repertoire differences, possibly disease activity or prior therapy, were still not defined. Baseline diversity similar to that of newly diagnosed patients was observed in trial patients achieving complete response, whereas significantly lower diversity was observed in partial responders and progressors. CD4+ but not CD8+ TCR diversity rose significantly by C4D1 (p=0.0027 vs p=0.16), most apparent in complete responders (p=0.02). Patients starting nivolumab less than 1 year after ASCT had lower diversity and were excluded from later analyses to avoid confounding by immune reconstitution.

The source was peripheral blood mononuclear cells (PBMCs), collected before the fourth cycle of nivolumab. The sequence was collected from a human donor with classical Hodgkin lymphoma. The chain joins TRBV7-8 to TRBJ2-1; a confident D gene designation cannot be given. The sequence in DNA is TGTGCCAGCAGCTTAATATCCCCGGTAAATGAGCAGTTCTTC. Translated, this is CASSLISPVNEQFF.